This T cell receptor (beta chain) appears in the sequencing data of a study of shared clonotypes between healthy human individuals. General observations from the study: The study found about 4.6% of naive CD4 clonotypes shared across a few donors.

In regard to this clone: Its antigen is not known.

Assay: immunoSEQ multiplex PCR; the TCRdb copy retains only in-frame clones and omits some. The table includes about 2,500,000 clones, roughly nine tenths detected once. This receptor was taken from a man aged 18 to 30 in good health. Specimen: naive CD4+ T cells sorted from blood. Noted subset: CD45RA+ positively selected.

The CDR3 DNA sequence: TGCGCCAGCAGCCTAGAACCAGGGTACGAGCAGTACTTC. Its protein is CASSLEPGYEQYF. The V and J genes are TRBV10-1 and TRBJ2-7, with D maybe TRBD1 (5 bases). This CDR3 has 13 amino acids. Germline CDR1 is WNHNN and CDR2 is SYGVQD (reference sequence). Trimming removed 6 bases from V and 4 bases from J, with 13 bases in between.